Sequencing of this T cell receptor beta chain was carried out in a study of T-cell reconstitution after alpha-beta-depleted transplantation in children. Unique molecular identifiers were incorporated during preparation of the TCRbeta library. TCRdb reanalysed the PCR reads using MiXCR and keeps one entry per CDR3 protein. The sample holds 450,000 to 700,000 distinct CDR3 sequences, over 20% seen once. As for this clonotype: A junction boundary mismatches the germline segment, possibly from a read error.

Germline CDR1 KGHSH, CDR2 LQKENI. The CDR3 contains 12 residues. Sample: PBMCs, taken before TCRalphabeta/CD19-depleted stem cell transplant. The V and J genes are TRBV18 and TRBJ1-1, with D possibly matching TRBD1 (5 bases). This TCR was sampled from a boy under two years old with Wiskott-Aldrich syndrome, due to receive a stem cell transplant. CDR3 DNA sequence: TGTACCAGCCAAACAGGGAACACTGAAGCTTTCTTT. This gives the protein CTSQTGNTEAFF.